The 5 T cell receptor beta chains in this list originate from one sample, sequenced in a study of blood T cells in healthy people across ages. With a J-beta primer mix and a sample-barcoded 5' primer, a second PCR ran about 7 to 12 cycles. TCRdb processed the 5' RACE reads anew with MiXCR; each CDR3 protein has one entry. The sample carries around 1.5 million distinct CDR3 sequences, roughly 45% recorded once. What was sequenced was blood. The receptors were sampled from a woman aged 18-35 years in good health.

This clonotype was counted once. This chain links TRBV7-2 with TRBJ2-7; no clear D gene. This CDR3 contains 17 residues. Germline V gene sequence: CDR1 SGHTA, CDR2 FQGNSA. V was cut by 6 bases and J by 10 bases, with 31 bases left in between. CDR3 loop: CASRSFRARGDQEAQYF. The CDR3 region has the DNA TGTGCCAGCAGGTCATTCCGTGCCAGAGGAGATCAAGAGGCCCAGTACTTC.

This chain uses TRBV7-9 with TRBJ2-3; D is perhaps TRBD2 (7 bases). Germline V gives CDR1 SEHNR, CDR2 FQNEAQ (reference sequence). V shed 4 bases and J shed 14 bases, with 22 bases lying between them. CDR3 length: 14 residues. DNA of the CDR3: TGTGCCAGCAGCTCAGAGGGGGGGGCCACTGAGGGGTATTTT. The encoded protein is CASSSEGGATEGYF.

The chain has TRBV20-1 and TRBJ2-7; 10 bases map to TRBD1. CDR1 and CDR2 (germline): DFQATT, SNEGSKA (reference sequence). With V trimmed by 6 bases and J by 0 bases, 14 bases remained unmatched. The length of the CDR3 is 17 residues. As DNA, the CDR3 is TGCAGTGCCGATACGGGACAGGGGTCCTGGGTCTCCTACGAGCAGTACTTC. Its protein product is CSADTGQGSWVSYEQYF.

Ten or more counts support this clonotype. V and J are TRBV2 and TRBJ2-3, with D tentatively TRBD1 (5 bases). This CDR3 is built from 14 residues. Between the trimmed V and J ends, which lost 4 bases and 1 base, there was a span of 9 bases. The germline V gene encodes CDR1 SNHLY and CDR2 FYNNEI. The DNA for the CDR3 is TGTGCCAGCAGTGGGTTACAGGGCACAGATACGCAGTATTTT. Residues: CASSGLQGTDTQYF.

This clonotype was detected ten times or more. The CDR3: CASSQDRGGYEQYF. In DNA form, the CDR3 reads TGCGCCAGCAGCCAAGACAGGGGAGGGTACGAGCAGTACTTC. The gene calls are TRBV4-1 and TRBJ2-7; maybe TRBD2 (7 bases). The CDR3 is 14 amino acids. Germline V CDR1 and CDR2: MGHRA, YSYEKL. Trimming left V 0 bases short and J 4 bases short, with 10 bases between.